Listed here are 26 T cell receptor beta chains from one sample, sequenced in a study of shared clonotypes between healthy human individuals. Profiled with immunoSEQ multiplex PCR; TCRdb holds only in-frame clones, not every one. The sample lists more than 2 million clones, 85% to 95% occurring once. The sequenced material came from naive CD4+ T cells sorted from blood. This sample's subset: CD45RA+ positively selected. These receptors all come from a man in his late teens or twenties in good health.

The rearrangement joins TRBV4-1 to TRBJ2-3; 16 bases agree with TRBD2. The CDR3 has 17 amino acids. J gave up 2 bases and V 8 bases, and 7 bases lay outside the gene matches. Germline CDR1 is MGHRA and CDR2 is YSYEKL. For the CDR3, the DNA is TGCGCCAGCCGCGCGGGACTAGCGGGAGGGTCCACAGATACGCAGTATTTT. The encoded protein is CASRAGLAGGSTDTQYF.

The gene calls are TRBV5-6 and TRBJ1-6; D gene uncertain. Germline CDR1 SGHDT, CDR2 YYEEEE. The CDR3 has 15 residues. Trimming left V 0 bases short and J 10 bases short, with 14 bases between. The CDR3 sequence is CASSLDRYGGSPLHF. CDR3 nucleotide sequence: TGTGCCAGCAGCTTGGACAGATACGGCGGGTCACCCCTCCACTTT.

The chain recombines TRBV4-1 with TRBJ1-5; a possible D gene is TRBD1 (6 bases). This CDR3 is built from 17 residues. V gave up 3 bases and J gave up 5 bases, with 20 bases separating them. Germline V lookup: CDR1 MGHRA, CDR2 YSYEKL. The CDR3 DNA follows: TGCGCCAGCAGCCAGGGTGCAGGTGGGGGGCTCTATCAGCCCCAGCATTTT. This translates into CASSQGAGGGLYQPQHF.

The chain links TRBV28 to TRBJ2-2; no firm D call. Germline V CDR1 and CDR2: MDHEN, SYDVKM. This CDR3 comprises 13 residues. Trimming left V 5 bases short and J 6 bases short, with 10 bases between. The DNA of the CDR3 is TGTGCCAGCAGTCCTGTTGCGGCCGGGGAGCTGTTTTTT. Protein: CASSPVAAGELFF.

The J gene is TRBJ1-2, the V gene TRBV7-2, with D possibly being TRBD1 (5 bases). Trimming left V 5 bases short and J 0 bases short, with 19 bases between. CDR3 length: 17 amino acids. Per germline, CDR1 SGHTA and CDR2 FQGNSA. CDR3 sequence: CASSTGGPPLSNYGYTF. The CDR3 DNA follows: TGTGCCAGCAGCACCGGGGGACCGCCACTATCTAACTATGGCTACACCTTC.

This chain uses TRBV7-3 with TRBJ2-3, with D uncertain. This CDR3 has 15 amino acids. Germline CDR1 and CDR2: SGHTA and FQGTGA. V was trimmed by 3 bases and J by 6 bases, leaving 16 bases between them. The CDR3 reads CASSLGWPTPDTQYF. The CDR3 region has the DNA TGTGCCAGCAGCTTGGGTTGGCCCACGCCGGATACGCAGTATTTT.

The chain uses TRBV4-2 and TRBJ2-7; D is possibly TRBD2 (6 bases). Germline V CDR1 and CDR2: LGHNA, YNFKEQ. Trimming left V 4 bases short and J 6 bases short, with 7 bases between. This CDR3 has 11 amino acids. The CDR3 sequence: CASSLGGEQYF. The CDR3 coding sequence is TGTGCCAGCAGCCTGGGGGGCGAGCAGTACTTC.

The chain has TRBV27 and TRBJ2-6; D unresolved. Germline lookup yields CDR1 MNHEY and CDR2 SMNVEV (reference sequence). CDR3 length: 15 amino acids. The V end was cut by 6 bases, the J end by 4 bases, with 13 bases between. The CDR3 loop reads CASRLVGLGANVLTF. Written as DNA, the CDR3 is TGTGCCAGCAGATTGGTGGGCCTGGGGGCCAACGTCCTGACTTTC.

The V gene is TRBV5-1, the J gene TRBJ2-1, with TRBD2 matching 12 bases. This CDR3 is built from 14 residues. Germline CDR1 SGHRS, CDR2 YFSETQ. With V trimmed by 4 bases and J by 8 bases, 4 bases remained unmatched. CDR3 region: CASSRTSGNYEQFF. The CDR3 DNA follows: TGCGCCAGCAGCCGGACTAGCGGGAACTATGAGCAGTTCTTC.

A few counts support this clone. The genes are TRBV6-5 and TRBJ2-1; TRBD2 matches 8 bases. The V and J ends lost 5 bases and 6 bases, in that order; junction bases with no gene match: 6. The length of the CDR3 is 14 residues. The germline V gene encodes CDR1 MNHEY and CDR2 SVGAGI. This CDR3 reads CASSRGGSFNEQFF. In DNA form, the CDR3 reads TGTGCCAGCAGTCGGGGGGGGTCGTTCAATGAGCAGTTCTTC.

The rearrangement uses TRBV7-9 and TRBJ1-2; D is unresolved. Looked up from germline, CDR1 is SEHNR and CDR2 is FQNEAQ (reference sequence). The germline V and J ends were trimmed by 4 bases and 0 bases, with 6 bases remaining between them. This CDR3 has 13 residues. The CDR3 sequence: CASSYGPNYGYTF. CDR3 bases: TGTGCCAGCAGCTACGGCCCTAACTATGGCTACACCTTC.

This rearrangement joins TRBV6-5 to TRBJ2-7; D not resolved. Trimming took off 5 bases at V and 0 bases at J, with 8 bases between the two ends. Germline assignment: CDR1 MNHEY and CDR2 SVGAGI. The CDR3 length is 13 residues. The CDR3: CASSKASSYEQYF. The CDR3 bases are TGTGCCAGCAGTAAGGCGAGCTCCTACGAGCAGTACTTC.

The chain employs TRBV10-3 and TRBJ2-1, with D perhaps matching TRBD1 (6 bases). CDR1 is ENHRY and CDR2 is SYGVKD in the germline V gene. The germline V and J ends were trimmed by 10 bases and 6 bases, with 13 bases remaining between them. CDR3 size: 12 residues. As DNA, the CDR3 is TGTGCCACCGAGGACAGCGGCAATGAGCAGTTCTTC. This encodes CATEDSGNEQFF.

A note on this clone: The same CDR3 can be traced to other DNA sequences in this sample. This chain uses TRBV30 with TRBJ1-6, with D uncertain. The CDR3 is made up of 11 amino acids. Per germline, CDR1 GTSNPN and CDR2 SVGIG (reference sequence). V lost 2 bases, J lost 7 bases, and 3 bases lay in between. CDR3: CAWSTNSPLHF. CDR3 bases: TGTGCCTGGAGTACAAATTCACCCCTCCACTTT.

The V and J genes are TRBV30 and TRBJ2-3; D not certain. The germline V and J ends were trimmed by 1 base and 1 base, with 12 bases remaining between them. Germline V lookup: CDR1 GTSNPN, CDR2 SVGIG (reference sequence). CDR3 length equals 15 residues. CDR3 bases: TGTGCCTGGAGTGCCGAAACCCTTCGCACAGATACGCAGTATTTT. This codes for CAWSAETLRTDTQYF.

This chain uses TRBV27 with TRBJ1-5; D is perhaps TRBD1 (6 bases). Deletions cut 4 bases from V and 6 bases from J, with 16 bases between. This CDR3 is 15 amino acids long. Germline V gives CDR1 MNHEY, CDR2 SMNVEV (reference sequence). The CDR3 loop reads CASSSGPGGAQPQHF. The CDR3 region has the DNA TGTGCCAGCAGTTCAGGACCGGGGGGGGCTCAGCCCCAGCATTTT.

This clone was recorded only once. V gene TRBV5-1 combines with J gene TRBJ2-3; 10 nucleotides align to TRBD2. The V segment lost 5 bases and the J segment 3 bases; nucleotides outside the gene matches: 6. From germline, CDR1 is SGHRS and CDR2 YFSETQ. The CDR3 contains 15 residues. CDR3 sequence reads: CASSHGSGGTDTQYF. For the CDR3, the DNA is TGCGCCAGCAGTCATGGTAGCGGGGGGACAGATACGCAGTATTTT.

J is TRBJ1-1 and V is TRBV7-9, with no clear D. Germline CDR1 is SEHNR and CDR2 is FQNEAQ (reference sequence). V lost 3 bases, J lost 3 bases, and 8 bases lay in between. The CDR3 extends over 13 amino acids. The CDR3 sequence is CASSFGADTEAFF. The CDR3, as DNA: TGTGCCAGCAGCTTTGGCGCTGACACTGAAGCTTTCTTT.

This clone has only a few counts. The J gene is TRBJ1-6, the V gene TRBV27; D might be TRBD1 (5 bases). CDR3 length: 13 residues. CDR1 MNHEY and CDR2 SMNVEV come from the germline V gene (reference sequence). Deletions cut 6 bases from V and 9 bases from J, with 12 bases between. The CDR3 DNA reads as TGTGCCAGCAGGCCGCTCGGGGGTTCACCCCTCCACTTT. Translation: CASRPLGGSPLHF.

CDR3 DNA sequence: TGTGCCAGCAGCCAAACCGGGGTTGGCTATGGCTACACCTTC. The encoded protein is CASSQTGVGYGYTF. This chain uses TRBV6-1 with TRBJ1-2, with D unclear. V was pared by 6 bases and J by 4 bases, with 15 bases between. The CDR3 is 14 amino acids. From germline, CDR1 is MNHNS and CDR2 SASEGT.

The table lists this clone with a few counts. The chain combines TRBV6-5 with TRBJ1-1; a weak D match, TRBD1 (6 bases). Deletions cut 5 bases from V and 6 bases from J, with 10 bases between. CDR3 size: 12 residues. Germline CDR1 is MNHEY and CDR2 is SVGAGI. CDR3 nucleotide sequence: TGTGCCAGCAGTAGGACAGACGCTGAAGCTTTCTTT. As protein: CASSRTDAEAFF.

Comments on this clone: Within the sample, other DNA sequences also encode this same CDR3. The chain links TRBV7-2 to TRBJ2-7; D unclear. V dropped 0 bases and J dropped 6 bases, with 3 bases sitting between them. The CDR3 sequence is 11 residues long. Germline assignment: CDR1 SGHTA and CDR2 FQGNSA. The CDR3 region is CASSLALEQYF. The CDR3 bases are TGTGCCAGCAGCTTAGCGCTCGAGCAGTACTTC. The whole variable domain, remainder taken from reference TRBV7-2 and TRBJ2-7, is GAGVSQSPSNKVTEKGKDVELRCDPISGHTALYWYRQSLGQGLEFLIYFQGNSAPDKSGLPSDRFSAERTGGSVSTLTIQRTQQEDSAVYLCASSLALEQYFGPGTRLTVT.

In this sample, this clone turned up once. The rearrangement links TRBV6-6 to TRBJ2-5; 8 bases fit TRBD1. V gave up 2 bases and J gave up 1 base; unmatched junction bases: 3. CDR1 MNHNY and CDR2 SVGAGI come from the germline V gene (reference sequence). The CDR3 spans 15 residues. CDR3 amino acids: CASSYVTGGQETQYF. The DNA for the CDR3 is TGTGCCAGCAGTTACGTCACAGGGGGCCAAGAGACCCAGTACTTC.

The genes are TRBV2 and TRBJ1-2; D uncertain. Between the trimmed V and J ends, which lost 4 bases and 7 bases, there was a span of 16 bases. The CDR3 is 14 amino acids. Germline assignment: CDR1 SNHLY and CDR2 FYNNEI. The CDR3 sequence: CASSAAHPVAGYTF. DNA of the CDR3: TGTGCCAGCAGTGCGGCTCATCCTGTGGCTGGCTACACCTTC.

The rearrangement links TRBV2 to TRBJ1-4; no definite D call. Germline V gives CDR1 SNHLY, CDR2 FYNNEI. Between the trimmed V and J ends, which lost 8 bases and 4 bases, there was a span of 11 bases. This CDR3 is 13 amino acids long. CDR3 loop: CASHEALNEKLFF. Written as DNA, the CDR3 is TGTGCCAGCCACGAGGCCCTTAATGAAAAACTGTTTTTT. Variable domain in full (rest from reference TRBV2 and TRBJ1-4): EPEVTQTPSHQVTQMGQEVILRCVPISNHLYFYWYRQILGQKVEFLVSFYNNEISEKSEIFDDQFSVERPDGSNFTLKIRSTKLEDSAMYFCASHEALNEKLFFGSGTQLSVL.

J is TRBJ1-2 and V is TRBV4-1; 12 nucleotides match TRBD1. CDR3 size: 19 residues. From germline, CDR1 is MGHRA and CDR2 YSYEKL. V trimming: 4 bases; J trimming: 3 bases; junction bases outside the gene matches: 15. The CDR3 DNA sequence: TGCGCCAGCAGCCCTAAAACCGGGACAGGGGGCATTATTTACTATGGCTACACCTTC. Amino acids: CASSPKTGTGGIIYYGYTF.